This TCR beta chain comes out of a study of identical twins. This clonotype was detected only a few times. The CDR3 sequence is 17 residues long. The V gene's germline CDR1 is LNHDA and CDR2 SQIVND (reference sequence). The trim removed 9 bases at V and 9 bases at J, leaving 17 bases unmatched. TCRdb itself ran the 5' RACE reads through MiXCR, one entry per CDR3 protein. Of about 240,000 distinct CDR3 sequences in the sample, 9.5% to 15% are singletons; the top ten hold more than 3.5%. The same sample was also used in a study of yellow fever vaccine responses in identical twins.

The chain has TRBV19 and TRBJ2-1, with 13 positions matching TRBD2. The clonotype comes from a woman between 18 and 29 years old in good health. Sequences were obtained from memory (CD45RO+) T cells sorted from blood. CDR3 residues: CASRDTGLAGMLGEQFF. The CDR3 DNA follows: TGTGCCAGCCGGGATACGGGACTAGCGGGAATGTTGGGTGAGCAGTTCTTC. Full variable domain (rest looked up from reference TRBV19 and TRBJ2-1): DGGITQSPKYLFRKEGQNVTLSCEQNLNHDAMYWYRQDPGQGLRLIYYSQIVNDFQKGDIAEGYSVSREKKESFPLTVTSAQKNPTAFYLCASRDTGLAGMLGEQFFGPGTRLTVL.